This TCR beta chain was captured by sequencing in a study of T cell responses to AZD1222 COVID-19 vaccine. The CDR3 is made up of 15 amino acids. The germline V gene encodes CDR1 SGHNT and CDR2 YENEEA. Trimming shortened V by 0 bases and J by 6 bases, and 12 bases separated the two germline ends. This table comes from immunoSEQ multiplex PCR, and its TCRdb copy is limited to in-frame clones, with some not included. The sample includes roughly 120,000 clones, around nine tenths of them seen just once. The sample consisted of peripheral blood, taken 28 days after the second AZD1222 dose. The source is an adult who received the AZD1222 COVID-19 vaccine. This chain joins TRBV11-3 and TRBJ2-1; D is undetermined. As DNA, the CDR3 is TGTGCCAGCAGCTTAGAATGGTCGCAGTCCAATGAGCAGTTCTTC. Amino acids: CASSLEWSQSNEQFF.